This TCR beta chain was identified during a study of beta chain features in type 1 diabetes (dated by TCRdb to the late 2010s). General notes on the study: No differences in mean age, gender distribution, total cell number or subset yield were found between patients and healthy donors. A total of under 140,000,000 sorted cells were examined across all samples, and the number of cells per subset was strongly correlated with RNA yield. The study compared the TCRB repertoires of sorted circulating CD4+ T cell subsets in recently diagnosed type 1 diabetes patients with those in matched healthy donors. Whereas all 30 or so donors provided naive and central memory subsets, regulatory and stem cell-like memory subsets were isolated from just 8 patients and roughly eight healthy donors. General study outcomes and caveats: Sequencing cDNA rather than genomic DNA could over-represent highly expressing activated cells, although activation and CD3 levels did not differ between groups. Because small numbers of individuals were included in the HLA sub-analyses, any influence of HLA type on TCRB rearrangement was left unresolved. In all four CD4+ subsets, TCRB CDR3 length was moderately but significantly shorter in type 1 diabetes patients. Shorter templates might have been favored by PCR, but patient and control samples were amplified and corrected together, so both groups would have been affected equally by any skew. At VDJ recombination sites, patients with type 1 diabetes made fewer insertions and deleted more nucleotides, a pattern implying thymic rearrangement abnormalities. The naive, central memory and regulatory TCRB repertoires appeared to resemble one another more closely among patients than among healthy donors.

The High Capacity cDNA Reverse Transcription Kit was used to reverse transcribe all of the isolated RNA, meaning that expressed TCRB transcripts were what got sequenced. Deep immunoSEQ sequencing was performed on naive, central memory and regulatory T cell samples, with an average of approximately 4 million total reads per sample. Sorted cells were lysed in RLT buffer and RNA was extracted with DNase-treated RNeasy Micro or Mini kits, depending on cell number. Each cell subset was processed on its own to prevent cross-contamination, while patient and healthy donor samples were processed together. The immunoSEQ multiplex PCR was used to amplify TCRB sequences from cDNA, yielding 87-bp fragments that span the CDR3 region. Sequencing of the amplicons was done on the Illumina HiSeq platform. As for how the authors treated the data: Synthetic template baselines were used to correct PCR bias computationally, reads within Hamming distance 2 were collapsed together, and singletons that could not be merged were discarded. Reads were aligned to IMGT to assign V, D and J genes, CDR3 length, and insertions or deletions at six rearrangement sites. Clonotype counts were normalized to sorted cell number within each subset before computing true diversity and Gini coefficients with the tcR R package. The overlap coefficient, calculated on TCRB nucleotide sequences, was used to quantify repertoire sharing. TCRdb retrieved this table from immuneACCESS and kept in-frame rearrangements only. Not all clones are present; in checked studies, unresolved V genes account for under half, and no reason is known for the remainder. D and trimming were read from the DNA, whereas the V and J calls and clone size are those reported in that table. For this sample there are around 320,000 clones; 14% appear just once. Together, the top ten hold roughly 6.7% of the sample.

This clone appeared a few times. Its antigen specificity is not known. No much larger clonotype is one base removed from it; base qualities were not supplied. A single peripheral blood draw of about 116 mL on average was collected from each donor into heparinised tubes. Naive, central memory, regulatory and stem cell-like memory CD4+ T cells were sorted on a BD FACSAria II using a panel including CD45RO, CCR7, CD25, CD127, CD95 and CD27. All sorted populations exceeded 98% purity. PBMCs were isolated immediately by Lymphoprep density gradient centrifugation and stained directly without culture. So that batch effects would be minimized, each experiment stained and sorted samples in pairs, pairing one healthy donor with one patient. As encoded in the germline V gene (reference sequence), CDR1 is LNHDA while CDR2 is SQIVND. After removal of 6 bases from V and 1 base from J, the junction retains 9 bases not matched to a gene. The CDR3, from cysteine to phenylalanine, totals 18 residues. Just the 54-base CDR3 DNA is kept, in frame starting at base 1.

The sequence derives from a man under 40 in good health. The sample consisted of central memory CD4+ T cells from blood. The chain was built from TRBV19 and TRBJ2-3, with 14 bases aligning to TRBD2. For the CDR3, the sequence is CASRYGTSGGLGTDTQYF. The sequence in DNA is TGTGCCAGTAGATATGGGACTAGCGGGGGATTGGGCACAGATACGCAGTATTTT.